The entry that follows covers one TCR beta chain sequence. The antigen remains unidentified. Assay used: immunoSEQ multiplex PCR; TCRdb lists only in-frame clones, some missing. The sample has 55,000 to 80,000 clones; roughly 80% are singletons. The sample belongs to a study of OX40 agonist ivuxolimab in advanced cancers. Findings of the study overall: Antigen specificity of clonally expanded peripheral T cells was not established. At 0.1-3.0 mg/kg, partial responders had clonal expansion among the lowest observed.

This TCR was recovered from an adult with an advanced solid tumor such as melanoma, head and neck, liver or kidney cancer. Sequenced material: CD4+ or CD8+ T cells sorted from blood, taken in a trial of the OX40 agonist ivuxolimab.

The CDR3 nucleotides are TGTGCCAGCAGCTCCGATATGAACACTGAAGCTTTCTTT. This sequence encodes CASSSDMNTEAFF. The chain recombines TRBV5-5 with TRBJ1-1; D uncertain. The CDR3 extends over 13 amino acids. Trimming stripped 3 bases from V and 0 bases from J, with 6 bases between. Germline CDR1 reads SGHKS; CDR2 reads YYEKEE (reference sequence).